The TCR beta chain under discussion was sequenced for a study of T cell repertoires in cytomegalovirus infection. Background on the study: Public signatures in TCR beta pointed to CMV infection and matching HLA type.

There are many counts of this clonotype. One entry per CDR3 protein results from TCRdb running MiXCR on the reads. The data contain approximately 400,000 distinct CDR3 sequences, approximately 31% of them singletons. This CDR3 is built from 14 residues. The germline V gene has CDR1 LNHDA and CDR2 SQIVND (reference sequence). The V end lost 8 bases, the J end lost 7 bases, and 15 bases lay between the germline ends. Sequencing was carried out using PBMCs. The TCR originated in a human donor in good health (CMV status not recorded). Some clones in this sample may be carry-over from other donors' samples. This rearrangement joins TRBV19 to TRBJ1-6, with TRBD1 as a possible D gene (6 bases). This CDR3 is CASAGTLVNSPLHF. CDR3 nucleotides: TGTGCCAGTGCCGGGACACTGGTGAATTCACCCCTCCACTTT. Full variable domain (missing parts from reference TRBV19 and TRBJ1-6): DGGITQSPKYLFRKEGQNVTLSCEQNLNHDAMYWYRQDPGQGLRLIYYSQIVNDFQKGDIAEGYSVSREKKESFPLTVTSAQKNPTAFYLCASAGTLVNSPLHFGNGTRLTVT.